Listed below are T cell receptor beta chains from one sample, sequenced in a study of shared clonotypes between healthy human individuals. Produced via immunoSEQ multiplex PCR; TCRdb's table is partial and in-frame only. The repertoire holds hundreds of thousands of clones, 70% to 80% seen once, with 12% in the top ten. The sequenced sample consisted of PBMCs. The receptor set was obtained from a woman in her forties in good health. Some clones in this sample may be carry-over from other donors' samples. Both conserved end residues are part of each CDR3. Each record gives: V gene, J gene, clone size, D gene, CDR3 protein, CDR3 DNA. A D gene is named only where the DNA matches it firmly. Clone size is given for some rows only: seen once, a few or many times, or a class if the clone is expanded.

V: TRBV2; J: TRBJ2-4; size: -; D: -; CDR3: CASTGKNIQYF; DNA: TGTGCCAGCACAGGGAAAAACATTCAGTACTTC
V: TRBV7-2; J: TRBJ2-7; size: -; D: TRBD2; CDR3: CASSPLGGAGGAYEQYF; DNA: TGTGCCAGCAGCCCCCTTGGGGGGGCGGGGGGGGCCTACGAGCAGTACTTC
V: TRBV18; J: TRBJ2-7; size: -; D: -; CDR3: CASSSPSDSYEQYF; DNA: TGTGCCAGCTCGTCCCCCTCCGACTCCTACGAGCAGTACTTC
V: TRBV9; J: TRBJ1-1; size: many; D: -; CDR3: CASSVRKAFF; DNA: TGTGCCAGCAGCGTCCGGAAAGCTTTCTTT
V: TRBV2; J: TRBJ2-7; size: -; D: -; CDR3: CASSRGLGEQYF; DNA: TGTGCCAGCAGCCGGGGCCTGGGCGAGCAGTACTTC
V: TRBV28; J: TRBJ2-5; size: -; D: -; CDR3: CASSGSAETQYF; DNA: TGTGCCAGCAGTGGGTCGGCGGAGACCCAGTACTTC
V: TRBV15; J: TRBJ2-1; size: -; D: TRBD2; CDR3: CATSSGTSGYNEQFF; DNA: TGTGCCACCAGCAGTGGGACTAGCGGCTACAATGAGCAGTTCTTC
V: TRBV14; J: TRBJ1-1; size: many; D: -; CDR3: CASSQGRGTEAFF; DNA: TGTGCCAGCAGCCAGGGGAGGGGGACTGAAGCTTTCTTT
V: TRBV13; J: TRBJ1-4; size: -; D: -; CDR3: CASSFWGGNEKLFF; DNA: TGTGCCAGCAGCTTTTGGGGGGGTAATGAAAAACTGTTTTTT
V: TRBV28; J: TRBJ2-2; size: -; D: TRBD2; CDR3: CASSLAGANTGELFF; DNA: TGTGCCAGCAGTTTAGCGGGAGCGAACACCGGGGAGCTGTTTTTT
V: TRBV29-1; J: TRBJ2-1; size: few; D: -; CDR3: CSVDFGRTPWEEQFF; DNA: TGCAGCGTTGACTTCGGACGGACTCCATGGGAGGAGCAGTTCTTC
V: TRBV29-1; J: TRBJ2-5; size: -; D: -; CDR3: CSVDFQETQYF; DNA: TGCAGCGTTGATTTCCAAGAGACCCAGTACTTC
V: TRBV6-6; J: TRBJ2-1; size: -; D: TRBD1; CDR3: CASALQGNEQFF; DNA: TGTGCCAGCGCGCTACAGGGGAATGAGCAGTTCTTC
V: TRBV7-9; J: TRBJ2-7; size: many; D: TRBD1; CDR3: CASSPRTGPTYEQYF; DNA: TGTGCCAGCAGCCCCCGGACAGGACCCACCTACGAGCAGTACTTC
V: TRBV29-1; J: TRBJ2-2; size: many; D: -; CDR3: CSVNPTGMGTGELFF; DNA: TGCAGCGTAAATCCTACAGGGATGGGCACCGGGGAGCTGTTTTTT
V: TRBV5-1; J: TRBJ2-7; size: -; D: TRBD1; CDR3: CASSSEGDRRYYEQYF; DNA: TGCGCCAGCAGCTCAGAGGGGGACAGGCGCTACTACGAGCAGTACTTC
V: TRBV10-3; J: TRBJ1-3; size: once; D: -; CDR3: CAISDRSATGNTIYF; DNA: TGTGCCATCAGTGACCGATCTGCAACTGGAAACACCATATATTTT
V: TRBV5-4; J: TRBJ2-1; size: -; D: TRBD1; CDR3: CASSPRDSYNEQFF; DNA: TGTGCCAGCAGCCCCCGGGACAGTTACAATGAGCAGTTCTTC
V: TRBV5-1; J: TRBJ2-5; size: -; D: TRBD1; CDR3: CASSHGQGGETQYF; DNA: TGCGCCAGCAGCCATGGACAGGGTGGAGAGACCCAGTACTTC
V: TRBV5-4; J: TRBJ2-1; size: once; D: -; CDR3: CASSFGRAYNEQFF; DNA: TGTGCCAGCAGCTTTGGGCGAGCCTACAATGAGCAGTTCTTC
V: TRBV7-9; J: TRBJ1-3; size: -; D: TRBD1; CDR3: CASSGTDF; DNA: TGTGCCAGCAGCGGGACAGATTTT
V: TRBV7-2; J: TRBJ2-7; size: -; D: -; CDR3: CASSFRGGGHYEQYF; DNA: TGTGCCAGCAGCTTCAGGGGGGGCGGACACTACGAGCAGTACTTC
V: TRBV7-9; J: TRBJ2-7; size: -; D: -; CDR3: CASSLGSPLNGYEQYF; DNA: TGTGCCAGCAGCTTAGGTAGCCCACTGAATGGCTACGAGCAGTACTTC
V: TRBV19; J: TRBJ1-1; size: -; D: -; CDR3: CAGSKGAGNMNTEAFF; DNA: TGTGCCGGTAGTAAAGGGGCTGGGAACATGAACACTGAAGCTTTCTTT
V: TRBV7-3; J: TRBJ2-2; size: -; D: TRBD2; CDR3: CASSPSGRNTGELFF; DNA: TGTGCCAGCAGCCCAAGCGGGAGGAACACCGGGGAGCTGTTTTTT
V: TRBV6-5; J: TRBJ1-2; size: -; D: -; CDR3: CASSLDSYYGYTF; DNA: TGTGCCAGCAGCCTCGACAGCTACTATGGCTACACCTTC
V: TRBV30; J: TRBJ2-4; size: -; D: -; CDR3: CAWRQLAKNIQYF; DNA: TGTGCCTGGAGGCAACTAGCCAAAAACATTCAGTACTTC
V: TRBV18; J: TRBJ2-7; size: -; D: TRBD2; CDR3: CASSPPVREGRYEQYF; DNA: TGTGCCAGCTCACCCCCAGTTAGGGAGGGCCGCTACGAGCAGTACTTC
V: TRBV30; J: TRBJ2-2; size: -; D: -; CDR3: CAWSSGRVGTGELFF; DNA: TGTGCCTGGAGTTCCGGCAGGGTGGGGACCGGGGAGCTGTTTTTT
V: TRBV28; J: TRBJ2-5; size: once; D: -; CDR3: CASSKITAPEETQYF; DNA: TGTGCCAGCAGTAAAATAACGGCCCCCGAAGAGACCCAGTACTTC
V: TRBV10-3; J: TRBJ2-7; size: few; D: -; CDR3: CAITSGPTNEQYF; DNA: TGTGCCATCACCAGCGGGCCCACAAACGAGCAGTACTTC
V: TRBV30; J: TRBJ1-3; size: -; D: -; CDR3: CAWSRQRGNTIYF; DNA: TGTGCCTGGAGTAGACAGCGGGGAAACACCATATATTTT
V: TRBV11-2; J: TRBJ2-7; size: -; D: -; CDR3: CASSKGTTSYEQYF; DNA: TGTGCCAGCAGCAAGGGGACAACCTCCTACGAGCAGTACTTC
V: TRBV7-6; J: TRBJ1-1; size: -; D: -; CDR3: CASSFGLLSDTEAFF; DNA: TGTGCCAGCAGCTTTGGGCTTCTATCGGATACTGAAGCTTTCTTT
V: TRBV30; J: TRBJ2-3; size: -; D: TRBD2; CDR3: CASGPGLAGADTQYF; DNA: TGTGCCTCCGGGCCGGGACTAGCGGGAGCAGATACGCAGTATTTT
V: TRBV19; J: TRBJ2-7; size: once; D: TRBD2; CDR3: CASPAGTSGQYHYEQYF; DNA: TGTGCCAGCCCCGCCGGGACTAGCGGGCAATATCACTACGAGCAGTACTTC
V: TRBV19; J: TRBJ1-4; size: -; D: -; CDR3: CASSALGLNEKLFF; DNA: TGTGCCAGTAGTGCCCTGGGCCTTAATGAAAAACTGTTTTTT
V: TRBV5-4; J: TRBJ1-2; size: -; D: TRBD1; CDR3: CASSKGQGNGYGYTF; DNA: TGTGCCAGCAGCAAGGGACAGGGTAACGGGTATGGCTACACCTTC
V: TRBV7-7; J: TRBJ2-7; size: -; D: TRBD2; CDR3: CASSLALFSPGGQSYEQYF; DNA: TGTGCTAGCAGCTTAGCTTTATTTTCCCCGGGAGGCCAGAGCTACGAGCAGTACTTC
V: TRBV11-1; J: TRBJ2-1; size: -; D: TRBD2; CDR3: CASSGSGSSYNEQFF; DNA: TGTGCCAGCAGCGGTAGCGGGAGCAGTTACAATGAGCAGTTCTTC
V: TRBV7-9; J: TRBJ1-1; size: -; D: -; CDR3: CASSFTGDTEAFF; DNA: TGTGCCAGCAGCTTTACGGGCGACACTGAAGCTTTCTTT
V: TRBV28; J: TRBJ2-5; size: -; D: -; CDR3: CASKGPYETQYF; DNA: TGTGCCAGCAAGGGTCCGTACGAGACCCAGTACTTC
V: TRBV14; J: TRBJ2-1; size: -; D: -; CDR3: CASSQVLYNEQFF; DNA: TGTGCCAGCAGCCAGGTACTCTACAATGAGCAGTTCTTC
V: TRBV28; J: TRBJ2-2; size: once; D: -; CDR3: CASSLPVGPYTGELFF; DNA: TGTGCCAGCAGCCTTCCCGTAGGCCCTTACACCGGGGAGCTGTTTTTT
V: TRBV4-2; J: TRBJ2-5; size: -; D: TRBD2; CDR3: CASSPGLAGGPGETQYF; DNA: TGTGCCAGCAGCCCGGGACTAGCGGGAGGGCCTGGAGAGACCCAGTACTTC